The 17 T cell receptor beta chains in this list originate from one sample, sequenced in a study of technical replicates of blood from a handful of donors. Measured with immunoSEQ multiplex PCR; TCRdb has only the in-frame clones, and not every one. This sample has roughly 65,000 clones, with roughly 86% found just once. Sequences were obtained from PBMCs. The source is a human donor in good health. Some clones in this sample may be carry-over from other donors' samples.

The chain combines TRBV9 with TRBJ2-7; a possible D gene is TRBD2 (6 bases). V was clipped by 0 bases and J by 0 bases, with 10 bases between them. This CDR3 has 15 amino acids. Germline V gene data show CDR1 as SGDLS and CDR2 as YYNGEE. The CDR3 protein is CASSVEGTGSYEQYF. The CDR3 bases are TGTGCCAGCAGCGTAGAGGGGACTGGCTCCTACGAGCAGTACTTC.

This chain links TRBV7-9 with TRBJ1-1; tentative D call: TRBD1 (6 bases). The ends were cut back, 0 bases at V and 4 bases at J, with 6 bases in the middle. The CDR3 is 13 residues long. Per germline, CDR1 SEHNR and CDR2 FQNEAQ (reference sequence). CDR3 sequence reads: CASSLARGTEAFF. The CDR3 coding sequence is TGTGCCAGCAGCTTAGCCAGGGGCACTGAAGCTTTCTTT.

The chain links TRBV19 to TRBJ2-7; TRBD2 matches 7 bases. Germline loops: CDR1 LNHDA, CDR2 SQIVND (reference sequence). CDR3 length equals 15 residues. After removal of 3 bases from V and 3 bases from J, the junction contained 8 bases not matched to a gene. CDR3 protein: CASSIRAGPVYEQYF. For the CDR3, the DNA is TGTGCCAGTAGTATTCGAGCGGGACCTGTCTACGAGCAGTACTTC.

This chain connects TRBV4-1 to TRBJ1-4; 10 bases are a match to TRBD1. Per germline, CDR1 MGHRA and CDR2 YSYEKL. This CDR3 is built from 13 residues. Trimming at V came to 9 bases and at J to 8 bases, leaving 6 bases not matched to a gene. CDR3 nucleotides: TGCGCCAGTGGGACAGGGGATCGGGAAAAACTGTTTTTT. Its translation: CASGTGDREKLFF.

This clone was picked up one time. V and J are TRBV7-3 and TRBJ2-5, with TRBD2 matching over 9 bases. The V and J ends lost 1 base and 4 bases, in that order; junction bases with no gene match: 4. The CDR3 sequence is 15 residues long. The germline gives CDR1 SGHTA, CDR2 FQGTGA. The CDR3 sequence is CASSLSGGARETQYF. CDR3 sequence (DNA): TGTGCCAGCAGCTTAAGCGGGGGGGCCAGAGAGACCCAGTACTTC.

The V call is TRBV10-3, the J call TRBJ2-7; 7 bases line up with TRBD1. The CDR3 length is 15 residues. Trimming took 3 bases from V and 1 from J; bases not matched to a gene: 6. Per germline, CDR1 ENHRY and CDR2 SYGVKD. In DNA form, the CDR3 reads TGTGCCATCAGTGAAGGGGACAGCTATTCCTACGAGCAGTACTTC. It translates to CAISEGDSYSYEQYF.

V usage is TRBV15 and J usage is TRBJ2-5, with D maybe TRBD2 (5 bases). Trimming pared 1 base from V and 1 base from J, leaving 10 bases between. CDR1 is LNHNV, CDR2 YYDKDF, per germline (reference sequence). CDR3 length equals 15 residues. As DNA, the CDR3 is TGTGCCACCAGCAGAGTTGGAGGTCCCCAAGAGACCCAGTACTTC. Protein: CATSRVGGPQETQYF.

V and J are TRBV19 and TRBJ1-1, with a possible D match to TRBD1 (6 bases). This CDR3 comprises 16 residues. Trimming took off 3 bases at V and 0 bases at J, with 14 bases between the two ends. Germline-derived CDR1 and CDR2 are LNHDA and SQIVND (reference sequence). This CDR3 reads CASSIAGRGLNTEAFF. The CDR3 DNA follows: TGTGCCAGTAGTATTGCAGGGAGGGGGTTGAACACTGAAGCTTTCTTT.

This clone appeared once. The chain links TRBV6-5 to TRBJ2-2; TRBD1 matches 8 bases. The V and J ends lost 6 bases and 3 bases, in that order; junction bases with no gene match: 6. Germline CDR1 reads MNHEY; CDR2 reads SVGAGI. This CDR3 spans 15 amino acids. This CDR3 is CASSRTGQDTGELFF. The CDR3, as DNA: TGTGCCAGCAGCCGGACAGGGCAGGACACCGGGGAGCTGTTTTTT.

This chain joins TRBV4-3 and TRBJ2-5; tentative D call: TRBD2 (6 bases). The germline V gene has CDR1 LGHNA and CDR2 YSLEER. The CDR3 runs to 15 residues. V was shortened by 0 bases and J by 3 bases, with 11 bases between the two germline ends. The CDR3: CASSQDGSGEETQYF. CDR3 bases: TGCGCCAGCAGCCAAGATGGTAGCGGAGAAGAGACCCAGTACTTC.

The rearrangement uses TRBV19 and TRBJ1-6; TRBD1 matches at 7 bases. The CDR3 has 16 amino acids. V was clipped by 1 base and J by 4 bases; unmatched bases: 4. Germline V gives CDR1 LNHDA, CDR2 SQIVND (reference sequence). The CDR3 region has the DNA TGTGCCAGTAGTATAGGGGGACAGAGTTATAATTCACCCCTCCACTTT. Its protein is CASSIGGQSYNSPLHF.

The chain recombines TRBV2 with TRBJ1-2; 11 positions agree with TRBD1. Losses at the gene ends were 8 bases for V and 8 bases for J; bases not matched to a gene: 7. Germline CDR1 reads SNHLY; CDR2 reads FYNNEI. CDR3 length: 13 amino acids. The CDR3 spells CASVGQGATGYTF. DNA for the CDR3: TGTGCCAGCGTAGGACAGGGGGCGACCGGCTACACCTTC.

The rearrangement joins TRBV4-2 to TRBJ2-2; no definite D call. Germline CDR1 is LGHNA and CDR2 is YNFKEQ. This CDR3 region has 14 residues. V shed 1 base and J shed 2 bases, with 5 bases lying between them. The CDR3, as DNA: TGTGCCAGCAGCCAAGCCCTCAACACCGGGGAGCTGTTTTTT. Its protein product is CASSQALNTGELFF.

The V and J genes are TRBV7-9 and TRBJ1-2; TRBD1 agrees at 9 bases. Germline CDR1 SEHNR, CDR2 FQNEAQ (reference sequence). V lost 5 bases to trimming and J lost 8 bases; unmatched junction nucleotides: 9. There are 14 residues in the CDR3. The CDR3 nucleotides read TGTGCCAGCAGCACCCTACAGGGGGCATTGGGCTACACCTTC. Translated, it gives CASSTLQGALGYTF.

The V and J genes are TRBV12-5 and TRBJ2-5; maybe TRBD2 (5 bases). Germline values: CDR1 LGHNT, CDR2 FRNRAP. V was pared by 2 bases and J by 2 bases, with 6 bases between. The CDR3 loop spans 13 amino acids. The CDR3 nucleotides read TGTGCTAGTGGTTTGCGGGGTCAAGAGACCCAGTACTTC. Its protein product is CASGLRGQETQYF. Drawing the rest from reference TRBV12-5 and TRBJ2-5, the complete variable domain is DARVTQTPRHKVTEMGQEVTMRCQPILGHNTVFWYRQTMMQGLELLAYFRNRAPLDDSGMPKDRFSAEMPDATLATLKIQPSEPRDSAVYFCASGLRGQETQYFGPGTRLLVL.

The J gene is TRBJ2-1, the V gene TRBV15; no firm D call. CDR1 LNHNV and CDR2 YYDKDF come from the germline V gene (reference sequence). V was clipped by 0 bases and J by 5 bases, with 8 bases between them. CDR3 size: 14 residues. In DNA, the CDR3 is TGTGCCACCAGCAGAGACAATTCCAACAATGAGCAGTTCTTC. Translated: CATSRDNSNNEQFF.

The CDR3 DNA sequence: TGCGCCAGCAGACCGGGACTAGCGGGTCTGATCCGAGAGACCCAGTACTTC. It is translated as CASRPGLAGLIRETQYF. The rearrangement links TRBV5-1 to TRBJ2-5; TRBD2 matches at 12 bases. The CDR3 is made up of 17 amino acids. Germline assignment: CDR1 SGHRS and CDR2 YFSETQ. J was trimmed by 4 bases and V by 5 bases; bases with no gene match: 12.